This TCR beta chain was identified in a study of T cell responses to AZD1222 COVID-19 vaccine. Losses at the gene ends were 5 bases for V and 0 bases for J; bases not matched to a gene: 5. This CDR3 spans 15 amino acids. CDR1 and CDR2 from the germline V gene are LNHDA and SQIVND (reference sequence). This clone was detected only a few times. Generated by immunoSEQ multiplex PCR, the TCRdb table keeps only in-frame clones and is missing some. The sample carries more than 90,000 clones, about 87% recorded once. The sample here was peripheral blood, taken 28 days after the second AZD1222 dose. This clonotype originated in an adult who received the AZD1222 COVID-19 vaccine. This sequence joins TRBV19 and TRBJ1-2, with TRBD1 matching over 8 bases. CDR3 bases: TGTGCCAGTAGTGGACGGACAGGGTCTAACTATGGCTACACCTTC. Amino acid sequence: CASSGRTGSNYGYTF.